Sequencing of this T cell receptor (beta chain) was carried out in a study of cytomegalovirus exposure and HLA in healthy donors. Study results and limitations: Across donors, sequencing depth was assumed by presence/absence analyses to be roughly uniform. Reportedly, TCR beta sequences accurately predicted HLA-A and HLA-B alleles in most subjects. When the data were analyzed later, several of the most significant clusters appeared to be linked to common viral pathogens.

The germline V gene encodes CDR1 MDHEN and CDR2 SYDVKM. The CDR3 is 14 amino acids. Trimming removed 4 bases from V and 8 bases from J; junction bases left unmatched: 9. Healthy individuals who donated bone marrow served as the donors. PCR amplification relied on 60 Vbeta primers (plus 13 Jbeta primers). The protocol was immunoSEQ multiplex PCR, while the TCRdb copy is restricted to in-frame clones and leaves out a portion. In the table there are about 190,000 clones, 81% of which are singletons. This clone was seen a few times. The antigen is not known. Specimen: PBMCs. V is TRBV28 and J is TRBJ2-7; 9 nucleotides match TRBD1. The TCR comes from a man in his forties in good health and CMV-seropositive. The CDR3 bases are TGTGCCAGCAGTTCACCGGGACAGGGTTTCCAGCAGTACTTC. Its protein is CASSSPGQGFQQYF.